This T cell receptor (beta chain) was recorded in a study of blood T cell repertoires in COVID-19. Here immunoSEQ multiplex PCR was the method, and the copy in TCRdb shows in-frame clones only, minus some. The table shows some 210,000 clones, with 84% occurring only once. Trimming took 5 bases from V and 5 from J; bases not matched to a gene: 6. Per the germline V gene, CDR1 is LGHDT and CDR2 is YNNKEL (reference sequence). The CDR3 contains 14 residues. Sequenced material: peripheral blood. The chain couples TRBV3-1 (or the pseudogene TRBV3-2) to TRBJ1-1; 9 bases align to TRBD1. This clonotype originated in a human donor in a cohort sampled during active COVID-19. In DNA, the CDR3 is TGTGCCAGCAGCAAAACAGGGGGCGCGACTGAAGCTTTCTTT. Translating gives CASSKTGGATEAFF.